The text below deals with one TCR beta chain. Its target is not known. Germline CDR1 and CDR2: MNHEY and SMNVEV (reference sequence). V shed 6 bases and J 2 bases; nucleotides not matched to a gene: 2. The CDR3 runs 13 residues. This table comes from immunoSEQ multiplex PCR, and its TCRdb copy is limited to in-frame clones, with some not included. Seen here are some 93,000 clones, 88% observed once, and the top ten hold less than 6%. The data were taken from a study of identifying expanded T cells in peripheral blood. Study-wide findings and caveats: Differentially abundant clones: 0.95 to 1.5 between replicates, 16.4 at 2 to 3 weeks, approximately 18 at four.

The chain joins TRBV27 to TRBJ2-7, with TRBD1 matching over 9 bases. The sequenced material came from blood. The source of this sequence is a person aged 18 to 70 in good health. In nucleotides, the CDR3 is TGTGCCAGCAGGGGACAGGGCCCCTACGAGCAGTACTTC. Amino acids: CASRGQGPYEQYF.